This T cell receptor (beta chain) was identified in a study of OX40 agonist ivuxolimab in advanced cancers. Background on the study: Averaging approximately 60 years in age, with a range of roughly 20 to 79, the cohort was approximately 83% male. Of the participants, approximately 36% had some prior anti-PD-1, anti-PD-L1 or anti-CTLA-4 therapy, which was allowed. Study outcomes and limitations: Clonal expansion in partial responders at 0.1-3.0 mg/kg ranked among the lowest.

V lost 4 bases to trimming and J lost 5 bases, with 11 bases between them. The CDR3 has 13 amino acids. Germline lookup yields CDR1 SGHDT and CDR2 YYEEEE. Autoimmune disease history or systemic immunosuppression led to patients being barred. Using immunoSEQ multiplex PCR, the repertoire was profiled, and TCRdb retains in-frame clones only, with some absent. The sample carries 50,000 to 65,000 clones, around 81% recorded once. Regarding this clone: No antigen is known for it.

The chain recombines TRBV5-6 with TRBJ2-3; D uncertain. The sequences come from CD4+ or CD8+ T cells sorted from blood, collected in a trial of the OX40 agonist ivuxolimab. The sequence was obtained from an adult with an advanced solid tumor such as melanoma, head and neck, liver or kidney cancer. As DNA, the CDR3 is TGTGCCAGCAGCGCTCTAATTGTAGATACGCAGTATTTT. Translating it yields CASSALIVDTQYF.